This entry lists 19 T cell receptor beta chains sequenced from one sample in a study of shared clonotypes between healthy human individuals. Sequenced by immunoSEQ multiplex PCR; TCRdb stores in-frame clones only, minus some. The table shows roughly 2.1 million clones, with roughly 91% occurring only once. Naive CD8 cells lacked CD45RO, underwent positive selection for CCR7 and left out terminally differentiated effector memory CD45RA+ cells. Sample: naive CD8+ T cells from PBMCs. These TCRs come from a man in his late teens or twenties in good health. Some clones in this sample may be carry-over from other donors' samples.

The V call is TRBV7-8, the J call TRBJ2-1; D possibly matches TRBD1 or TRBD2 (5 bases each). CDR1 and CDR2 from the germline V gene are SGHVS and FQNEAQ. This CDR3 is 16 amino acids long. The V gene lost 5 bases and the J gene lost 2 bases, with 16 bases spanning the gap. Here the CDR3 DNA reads TGTGCCAGCAGCACGTGGACTCTAGGGGCCTACAATGAGCAGTTCTTC. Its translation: CASSTWTLGAYNEQFF.

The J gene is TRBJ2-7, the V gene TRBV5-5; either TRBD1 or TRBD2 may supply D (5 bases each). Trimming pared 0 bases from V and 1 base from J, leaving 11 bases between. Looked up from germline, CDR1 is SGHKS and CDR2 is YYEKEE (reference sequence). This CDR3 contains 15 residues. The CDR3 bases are TGTGCCAGCAGCTTGGTCGGGGCCCCGTCCTACGAGCAGTACTTC. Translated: CASSLVGAPSYEQYF.

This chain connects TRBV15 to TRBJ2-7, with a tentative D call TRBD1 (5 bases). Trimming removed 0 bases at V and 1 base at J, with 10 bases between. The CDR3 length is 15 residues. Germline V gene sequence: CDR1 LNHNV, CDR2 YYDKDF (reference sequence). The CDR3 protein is CATSRERTPSYEQYF. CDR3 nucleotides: TGTGCCACCAGCAGAGAGCGGACACCATCCTACGAGCAGTACTTC.

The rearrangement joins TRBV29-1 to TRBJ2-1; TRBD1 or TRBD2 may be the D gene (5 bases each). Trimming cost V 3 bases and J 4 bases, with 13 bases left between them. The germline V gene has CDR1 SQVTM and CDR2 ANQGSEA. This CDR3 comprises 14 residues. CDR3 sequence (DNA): TGCAGCGTTGAGTTAGGGGACGGATACAATGAGCAGTTCTTC. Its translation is CSVELGDGYNEQFF.

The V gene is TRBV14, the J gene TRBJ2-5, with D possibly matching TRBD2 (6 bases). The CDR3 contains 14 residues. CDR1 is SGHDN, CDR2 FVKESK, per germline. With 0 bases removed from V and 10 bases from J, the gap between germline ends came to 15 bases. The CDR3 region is CASSQEDRIADQYF. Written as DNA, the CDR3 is TGTGCCAGCAGCCAAGAGGACCGAATAGCGGACCAGTACTTC.

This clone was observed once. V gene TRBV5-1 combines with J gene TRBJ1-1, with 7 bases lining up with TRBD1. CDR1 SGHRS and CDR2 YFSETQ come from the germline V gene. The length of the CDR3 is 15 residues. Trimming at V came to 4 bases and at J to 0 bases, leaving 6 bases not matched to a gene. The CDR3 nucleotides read TGCGCCAGCAGCCTACTACAGGGGATGAACACTGAAGCTTTCTTT. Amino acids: CASSLLQGMNTEAFF.

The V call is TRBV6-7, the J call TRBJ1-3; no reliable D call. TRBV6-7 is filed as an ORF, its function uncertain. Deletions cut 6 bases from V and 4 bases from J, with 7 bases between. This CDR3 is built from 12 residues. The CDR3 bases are TGTGCCAGCAGATCCACAGGAAACACCATATATTTT. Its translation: CASRSTGNTIYF.

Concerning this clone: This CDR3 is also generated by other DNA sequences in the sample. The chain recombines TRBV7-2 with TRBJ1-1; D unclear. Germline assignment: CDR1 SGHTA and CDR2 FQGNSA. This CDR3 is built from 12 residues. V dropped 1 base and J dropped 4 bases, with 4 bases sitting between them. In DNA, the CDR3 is TGTGCCAGCAGCTTAGGCAGCACTGAAGCTTTCTTT. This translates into CASSLGSTEAFF. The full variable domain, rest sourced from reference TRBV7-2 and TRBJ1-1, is GAGVSQSPSNKVTEKGKDVELRCDPISGHTALYWYRQSLGQGLEFLIYFQGNSAPDKSGLPSDRFSAERTGGSVSTLTIQRTQQEDSAVYLCASSLGSTEAFFGQGTRLTVV.

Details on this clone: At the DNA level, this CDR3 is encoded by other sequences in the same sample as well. The CDR3 is CASSPRDRGQETQYF. CDR3 in DNA: TGTGCCAGCAGCCCCCGGGACAGGGGGCAGGAGACCCAGTACTTC. The chain has TRBV7-9 and TRBJ2-5; 12 positions match TRBD1. Germline CDR1 and CDR2: SEHNR and FQNEAQ (reference sequence). CDR3 size: 15 residues. V was pared by 5 bases and J by 5 bases, with 6 bases of the junction left unmatched.

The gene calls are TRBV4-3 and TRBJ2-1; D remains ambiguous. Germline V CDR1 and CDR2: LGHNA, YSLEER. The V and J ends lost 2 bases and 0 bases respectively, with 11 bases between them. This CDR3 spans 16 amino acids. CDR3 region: CASSQPSARSYNEQFF. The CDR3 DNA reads TGCGCCAGCAGCCAACCAAGCGCCCGCTCCTACAATGAGCAGTTCTTC.

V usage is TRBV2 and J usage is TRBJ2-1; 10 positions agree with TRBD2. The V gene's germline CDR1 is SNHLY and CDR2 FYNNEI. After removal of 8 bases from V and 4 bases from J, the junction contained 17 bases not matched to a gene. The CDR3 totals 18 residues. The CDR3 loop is CASDLIIPAGGEYNEQFF. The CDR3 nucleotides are TGTGCCAGCGATTTGATAATCCCAGCGGGAGGGGAATACAATGAGCAGTTCTTC. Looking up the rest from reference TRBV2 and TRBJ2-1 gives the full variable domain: EPEVTQTPSHQVTQMGQEVILRCVPISNHLYFYWYRQILGQKVEFLVSFYNNEISEKSEIFDDQFSVERPDGSNFTLKIRSTKLEDSAMYFCASDLIIPAGGEYNEQFFGPGTRLTVL.

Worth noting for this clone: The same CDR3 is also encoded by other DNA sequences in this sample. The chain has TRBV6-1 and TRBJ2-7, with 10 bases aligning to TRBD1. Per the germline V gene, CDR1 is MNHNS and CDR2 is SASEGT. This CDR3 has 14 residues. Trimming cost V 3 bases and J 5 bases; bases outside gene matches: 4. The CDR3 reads CASSDRDRGHEQYF. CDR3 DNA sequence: TGTGCCAGCAGTGATCGGGACAGGGGCCACGAGCAGTACTTC.

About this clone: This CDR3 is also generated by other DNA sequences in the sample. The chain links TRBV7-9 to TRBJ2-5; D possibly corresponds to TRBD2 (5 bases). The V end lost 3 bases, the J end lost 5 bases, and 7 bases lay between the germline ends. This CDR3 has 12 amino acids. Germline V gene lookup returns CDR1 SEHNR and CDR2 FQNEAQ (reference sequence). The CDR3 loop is CASSFTGETQYF. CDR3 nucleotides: TGTGCCAGCAGCTTTACGGGGGAGACCCAGTACTTC.

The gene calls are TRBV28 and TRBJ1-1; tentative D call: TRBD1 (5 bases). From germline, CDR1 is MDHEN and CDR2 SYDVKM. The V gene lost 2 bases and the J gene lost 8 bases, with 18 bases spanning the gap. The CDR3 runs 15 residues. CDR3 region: CASSLVSWGSKEAFF. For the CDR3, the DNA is TGTGCCAGCAGTTTAGTGTCGTGGGGGAGCAAGGAAGCTTTCTTT. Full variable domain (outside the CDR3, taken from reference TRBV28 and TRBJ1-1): DVKVTQSSRYLVKRTGEKVFLECVQDMDHENMFWYRQDPGLGLRLIYFSYDVKMKEKGDIPEGYSVSREKKERFSLILESASTNQTSMYLCASSLVSWGSKEAFFGQGTRLTVV.

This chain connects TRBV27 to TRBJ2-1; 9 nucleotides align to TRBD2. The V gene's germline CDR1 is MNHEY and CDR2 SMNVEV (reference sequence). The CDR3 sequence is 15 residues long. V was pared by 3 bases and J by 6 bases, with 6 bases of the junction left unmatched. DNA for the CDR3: TGTGCCAGCAGTTTTGGCGGGAGGGCCTTCAATGAGCAGTTCTTC. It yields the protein CASSFGGRAFNEQFF.

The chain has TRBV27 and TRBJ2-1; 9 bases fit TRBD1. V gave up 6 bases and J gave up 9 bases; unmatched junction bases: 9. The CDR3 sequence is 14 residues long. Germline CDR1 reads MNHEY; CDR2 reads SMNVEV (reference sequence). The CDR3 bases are TGTGCCAGCAGCGGACAGGGGCTCTTGGGTGAGCAGTTCTTC. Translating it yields CASSGQGLLGEQFF.

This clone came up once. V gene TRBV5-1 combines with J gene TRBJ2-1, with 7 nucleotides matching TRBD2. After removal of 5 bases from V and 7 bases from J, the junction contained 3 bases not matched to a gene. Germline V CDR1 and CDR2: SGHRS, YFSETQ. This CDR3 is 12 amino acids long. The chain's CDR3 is CASRFGGNEQFF. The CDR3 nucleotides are TGCGCCAGCAGGTTCGGGGGGAATGAGCAGTTCTTC.

This CDR3 is CASSQDTWRDLGDEQFF. CDR3 nucleotide sequence: TGCGCCAGCAGCCAAGATACTTGGCGGGACTTGGGTGATGAGCAGTTCTTC. The genes are TRBV4-3 and TRBJ2-1; D may be TRBD2 (6 bases). Deletions cut 0 bases from V and 8 bases from J, with 20 bases between. The CDR3 totals 17 residues. The germline V gene has CDR1 LGHNA and CDR2 YSLEER.

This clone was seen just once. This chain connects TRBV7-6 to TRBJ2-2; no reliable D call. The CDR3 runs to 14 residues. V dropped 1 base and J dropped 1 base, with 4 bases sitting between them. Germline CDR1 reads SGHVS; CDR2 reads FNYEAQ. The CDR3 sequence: CASSLERNTGELFF. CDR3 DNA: TGTGCCAGCAGCTTAGAACGGAACACCGGGGAGCTGTTTTTT.